A selection of T cell receptor beta chains follows, all from one sample in a study of cytomegalovirus exposure and HLA in healthy donors. Using immunoSEQ multiplex PCR, the repertoire was profiled, and TCRdb retains in-frame clones only, with some absent. The sample records some 150,000 clones, around 80% being singletons. Sequenced sample: PBMCs. The receptors originated from a man aged 25 to 40 in good health and CMV-seropositive. Both conserved end residues are part of each CDR3. Each record gives: V gene, D gene, clone size, J gene, CDR3 protein, CDR3 DNA. D genes are given only for firm matches. Clone size is stated in some rows and not others, as once, few, many or a class when expanded.

V gene: TRBV2; D gene: TRBD2; clone size: -; J gene: TRBJ2-5; CDR3 protein: CASRERTSGIETQYF; CDR3 DNA: TGTGCCAGCAGAGAGCGGACTAGCGGGATAGAGACCCAGTACTTC
V gene: TRBV12-5; D gene: TRBD1; clone size: -; J gene: TRBJ1-4; CDR3 protein: CASGLDWTGGREKLFF; CDR3 DNA: TGTGCTAGTGGTTTGGACTGGACAGGGGGAAGAGAAAAACTGTTTTTT
V gene: TRBV23-1; D gene: TRBD1; clone size: -; J gene: TRBJ2-7; CDR3 protein: CASSQYPGGWDRNTSYEQYF; CDR3 DNA: TGCGCCAGCAGTCAATACCCAGGGGGTTGGGACCGAAACACTTCCTACGAGCAGTACTTC
V gene: TRBV9; D gene: -; clone size: -; J gene: TRBJ2-3; CDR3 protein: CASSPGGLAGTDTQYF; CDR3 DNA: TGTGCCAGCAGCCCCGGGGGACTGGCCGGCACAGATACGCAGTATTTT
V gene: TRBV6-5; D gene: -; clone size: -; J gene: TRBJ1-5; CDR3 protein: CASSYSGRSNQPQHF; CDR3 DNA: TGTGCCAGCAGTTACTCGGGGCGGAGCAATCAGCCCCAGCATTTT
V gene: TRBV29-1; D gene: -; clone size: once; J gene: TRBJ2-7; CDR3 protein: CSFLAGSSYEQYF; CDR3 DNA: TGCAGCTTCCTGGCGGGGTCCTCCTACGAGCAGTACTTC
V gene: TRBV27; D gene: TRBD1; clone size: -; J gene: TRBJ2-3; CDR3 protein: CASRKTGATDTQYF; CDR3 DNA: TGTGCCAGCAGGAAAACAGGGGCCACAGATACGCAGTATTTT
V gene: TRBV5-4; D gene: TRBD2; clone size: -; J gene: TRBJ2-7; CDR3 protein: CASSWKGRGDYEQYF; CDR3 DNA: TGTGCCAGCAGCTGGAAAGGACGGGGGGACTACGAGCAGTACTTC
V gene: TRBV29-1; D gene: TRBD2; clone size: -; J gene: TRBJ2-7; CDR3 protein: CSVRLVAGGTSYEQYF; CDR3 DNA: TGCAGCGTGCGATTGGTAGCGGGAGGGACCTCCTACGAGCAGTACTTC
V gene: TRBV5-5; D gene: -; clone size: -; J gene: TRBJ2-5; CDR3 protein: CASSLAHGEETQYF; CDR3 DNA: TGTGCCAGCAGCTTGGCCCACGGAGAAGAGACCCAGTACTTC
V gene: TRBV28; D gene: TRBD2; clone size: -; J gene: TRBJ2-1; CDR3 protein: CASSWLSGRVYNEQFF; CDR3 DNA: TGTGCCAGCAGTTGGCTTAGCGGGAGGGTTTACAATGAGCAGTTCTTC
V gene: TRBV6-1; D gene: -; clone size: once; J gene: TRBJ2-3; CDR3 protein: CASSESAAANPGDTQYF; CDR3 DNA: TGTGCCAGCAGTGAATCTGCAGCGGCCAACCCGGGGGATACGCAGTATTTT
V gene: TRBV2; D gene: TRBD1; clone size: -; J gene: TRBJ2-7; CDR3 protein: CASSDPDRVTRMSSYEQYF; CDR3 DNA: TGTGCCAGCAGCGACCCGGACAGGGTAACGAGGATGAGCTCCTACGAGCAGTACTTC
V gene: TRBV6-5; D gene: -; clone size: few; J gene: TRBJ1-2; CDR3 protein: CASSRVAGANYGYTF; CDR3 DNA: TGTGCCAGCAGCCGCGTCGCGGGGGCGAACTATGGCTACACCTTC
V gene: TRBV15; D gene: -; clone size: -; J gene: TRBJ1-5; CDR3 protein: CATSIKGGSNQPQHF; CDR3 DNA: TGTGCCACCAGCATAAAGGGAGGGAGCAATCAGCCCCAGCATTTT
V gene: TRBV29-1; D gene: -; clone size: -; J gene: TRBJ2-7; CDR3 protein: CSVGRQGGYEQYF; CDR3 DNA: TGCAGCGTTGGACGGCAGGGTGGTTACGAGCAGTACTTC
V gene: TRBV5-1; D gene: -; clone size: -; J gene: TRBJ2-7; CDR3 protein: CASSFAPAEPTRATGEQYF; CDR3 DNA: TGCGCCAGCAGCTTTGCCCCGGCGGAGCCGACTAGAGCGACCGGCGAGCAGTACTTC
V gene: TRBV21-1; D gene: -; clone size: -; J gene: TRBJ2-5; CDR3 protein: CASSKAFLTGGEETQYF; CDR3 DNA: TGTGCCAGCAGCAAAGCGTTCCTGACAGGGGGAGAAGAGACCCAGTACTTC
V gene: TRBV27; D gene: -; clone size: -; J gene: TRBJ1-4; CDR3 protein: CASSLERARVVSNEKLFF; CDR3 DNA: TGTGCCAGCAGTTTAGAGCGCGCGCGGGTGGTATCTAATGAAAAACTGTTTTTT
V gene: TRBV5-1; D gene: TRBD2; clone size: -; J gene: TRBJ2-1; CDR3 protein: CASSFIAGGEQFF; CDR3 DNA: TGCGCCAGCAGCTTTATCGCGGGAGGTGAGCAGTTCTTC
V gene: TRBV6-4; D gene: TRBD2; clone size: once; J gene: TRBJ2-3; CDR3 protein: CARAGTSGSPGDTQYF; CDR3 DNA: TGTGCCAGAGCCGGGACTAGCGGGAGTCCGGGGGATACGCAGTATTTT
V gene: TRBV6-6; D gene: -; clone size: -; J gene: TRBJ1-2; CDR3 protein: CASRAGYGYTF; CDR3 DNA: TGTGCCAGCAGGGCAGGGTATGGCTACACCTTC
V gene: TRBV5-1; D gene: -; clone size: -; J gene: TRBJ2-5; CDR3 protein: CASSFEGDPEETQYF; CDR3 DNA: TGCGCCAGCAGCTTCGAGGGGGACCCCGAAGAGACCCAGTACTTC
V gene: TRBV28; D gene: -; clone size: -; J gene: TRBJ1-2; CDR3 protein: CASSLIGRRNYGYTF; CDR3 DNA: TGTGCCAGCAGTTTAATTGGCAGGCGTAACTATGGCTACACCTTC
V gene: TRBV11-2; D gene: TRBD2; clone size: -; J gene: TRBJ2-3; CDR3 protein: CASSLGSSGFTDTQYF; CDR3 DNA: TGTGCCAGCAGCTTAGGGTCTAGCGGGTTCACAGATACGCAGTATTTT
V gene: TRBV10-3; D gene: -; clone size: -; J gene: TRBJ2-1; CDR3 protein: CAIMSGNEQFF; CDR3 DNA: TGTGCCATCATGAGCGGCAATGAGCAGTTCTTC
V gene: TRBV19; D gene: TRBD1; clone size: -; J gene: TRBJ1-3; CDR3 protein: CASSIGLAGGQSSGNTIYF; CDR3 DNA: TGTGCCAGTAGTATTGGGCTGGCAGGGGGACAATCCTCTGGAAACACCATATATTTT
V gene: TRBV2; D gene: TRBD1; clone size: -; J gene: TRBJ1-5; CDR3 protein: CASSYRPGTGNQPQHF; CDR3 DNA: TGTGCCAGCAGTTATCGTCCCGGGACAGGGAATCAGCCCCAGCATTTT
V gene: TRBV19; D gene: -; clone size: -; J gene: TRBJ2-1; CDR3 protein: CASSPTPGLDNEQFF; CDR3 DNA: TGTGCCAGTAGTCCAACACCAGGACTGGACAATGAGCAGTTCTTC
V gene: TRBV10-3; D gene: TRBD2; clone size: once; J gene: TRBJ2-7; CDR3 protein: CAISESRRISGRYEQYF; CDR3 DNA: TGTGCCATCAGTGAGTCGAGAAGGATTAGCGGGAGGTACGAGCAGTACTTC